Listed below are T cell receptor beta chains from one sample, sequenced in a study of neoadjuvant anti-PD-1 for oral cavity cancer. The repertoire was sequenced with immunoSEQ multiplex PCR; TCRdb's copy has only in-frame clones and lacks some. The sample lists around 15,000 clones, around 34% occurring once. Sequenced material: tumor tissue, taken after nivolumab (anti-PD-1) treatment. Receptor source: a person between 35 and 79 years old with oral cavity squamous cell carcinoma. Each CDR3 is given with its conserved first and last residue. A D gene is named only where the DNA matches it firmly. For some rows the clone size is stated as once, few or many, or as a class when expanded; others skip it.

V gene	D gene	CDR3 length	clone size	J gene	CDR3 protein	CDR3 DNA
TRBV19	TRBD1	15	.	TRBJ1-5	CASRNRGHGNQPQHF	TGTGCCAGTAGAAACAGGGGGCACGGCAATCAGCCCCAGCATTTT
TRBV6-1	.	16	.	TRBJ1-3	CASSGRMGSSGNTIYF	TGTGCCAGCAGTGGCCGAATGGGAAGCTCTGGAAACACCATATATTTT
TRBV5-6	.	14	few	TRBJ2-5	CASSLDGQQETQYF	TGTGCCAGCAGCCTAGACGGGCAGCAAGAGACCCAGTACTTC
TRBV9	.	14	few	TRBJ1-5	CASSGQDSNQPQHF	TGTGCCAGCAGCGGACAAGATAGCAATCAGCCCCAGCATTTT
TRBV4-3	TRBD1	15	.	TRBJ1-2	CASSAAGWTGYGYTF	TGCGCCAGCAGCGCTGCCGGCTGGACAGGCTATGGCTACACCTTC
TRBV5-1	.	14	.	TRBJ1-1	CASTLDSTNTEAFF	TGCGCCAGCACCTTGGACAGCACAAACACTGAAGCTTTCTTT
TRBV4-3	.	16	once	TRBJ1-3	CASSQELTDSGNTIYF	TGCGCCAGCAGCCAAGAATTGACAGACTCCGGAAACACCATATATTTT
TRBV5-1	.	19	few	TRBJ2-4	CASSLVYAGEEGAKNIQYF	TGCGCCAGCAGCTTGGTATACGCAGGGGAGGAAGGAGCCAAAAACATTCAGTACTTC
TRBV2	.	16	.	TRBJ1-6	CASIPNSGTENSPLHF	TGTGCCAGCATTCCAAACTCCGGGACGGAAAATTCACCCCTCCACTTT
TRBV7-2	.	8	.	TRBJ1-5	CSTGAQHF	TGCTCCACCGGAGCCCAGCATTTT
TRBV6-5	.	15	.	TRBJ1-4	CASSYSGHSNEKLFF	TGTGCCAGCAGTTACTCAGGACACAGTAATGAAAAACTGTTTTTT
TRBV6-1	TRBD2	15	.	TRBJ2-3	CASSEASGGPDTQYF	TGTGCCAGCAGTGAAGCTAGCGGGGGGCCAGATACGCAGTATTTT
TRBV18	TRBD2	15	.	TRBJ2-5	CASSPSSGDQETQYF	TGTGCCAGCTCACCCTCTAGCGGCGACCAAGAGACCCAGTACTTC
TRBV5-1	.	12	.	TRBJ1-6	CASSLEGSPLHF	TGCGCCAGCAGCTTGGAGGGTTCACCCCTCCACTTT
TRBV6-1	TRBD2	15	few	TRBJ2-1	CASSVLAGVSDEQFF	TGTGCCAGCAGTGTACTAGCGGGGGTGTCAGATGAGCAGTTCTTC
TRBV9	TRBD2	19	.	TRBJ2-3	CASSVYLNMGTSLTDTQYF	TGTGCCAGCAGCGTATACCTCAATATGGGGACTAGTCTCACAGATACGCAGTATTTT
TRBV6-6	.	14	.	TRBJ2-7	CASSYYWYGYEQYF	TGTGCCAGCAGTTACTATTGGTACGGATACGAGCAGTACTTC
TRBV7-9	TRBD2	16	.	TRBJ2-3	CASSLVLAGNTDTQYF	TGTGCCAGCAGCTTAGTACTAGCGGGGAACACAGATACGCAGTATTTT
TRBV5-6	.	14	few	TRBJ1-4	CASSFRTANEKLFF	TGTGCCAGCAGCTTCCGGACGGCTAATGAAAAACTGTTTTTT
TRBV7-9	.	16	few	TRBJ2-7	CASSLGSPGSGYEQYF	TGTGCCAGCAGCTTAGGGTCGCCGGGGTCTGGGTACGAGCAGTACTTC
TRBV5-6	TRBD1	13	medium-sized	TRBJ2-1	CASRKQGWNEQFF	TGTGCCAGCAGGAAACAGGGGTGGAATGAGCAGTTCTTC
TRBV6-1	.	13	.	TRBJ2-5	CASKLLSTGTQYF	TGTGCCAGCAAATTGCTCTCCACTGGGACCCAGTACTTC
TRBV4-1	.	14	.	TRBJ2-5	CASSQSRQQETQYF	TGCGCCAGCAGCCAATCGAGGCAGCAAGAGACCCAGTACTTC
TRBV4-3	.	13	.	TRBJ2-3	CASSLTGTDTQYF	TGCGCCAGCAGTCTGACGGGAACAGATACGCAGTATTTT
TRBV15	TRBD1	16	.	TRBJ1-5	CATSRSGQGSNQPQHF	TGTGCCACCAGCAGATCGGGACAGGGGAGCAATCAGCCCCAGCATTTT
TRBV7-2	.	16	.	TRBJ1-6	CASSLAGRGLDSPLHF	TGTGCCAGCAGCTTAGCGGGCCGGGGGTTGGATTCACCCCTCCACTTT
TRBV11-2	.	14	many	TRBJ2-7	CASSPRAGLYEQYF	TGTGCCAGCAGCCCCCGGGCAGGGCTATACGAGCAGTACTTC
TRBV7-6	.	15	.	TRBJ2-3	CASSLGTQTTDTQYF	TGTGCCAGCAGCTTAGGGACTCAGACCACAGATACGCAGTATTTT
TRBV7-9	.	13	.	TRBJ2-3	CASSFGGTDTQYF	TGTGCCAGCAGCTTCGGCGGGACAGATACGCAGTATTTT
TRBV2	.	14	.	TRBJ1-5	CASSELGGNQPQHF	TGTGCCAGCAGTGAATTGGGCGGCAATCAGCCCCAGCATTTT
TRBV25-1	.	13	few	TRBJ2-3	CASSAQGSDTQYF	TGTGCCAGCAGTGCCCAGGGGTCGGATACGCAGTATTTT
TRBV6-5	.	14	.	TRBJ2-1	CASSYRRTVNEQFF	TGTGCCAGCAGTTACCGCCGGACAGTCAATGAGCAGTTCTTC
TRBV18	.	13	few	TRBJ2-5	CASSPGNQETQYF	TGTGCCAGCTCACCGGGGAACCAAGAGACCCAGTACTTC
TRBV11-3	.	14	.	TRBJ2-2	CASRKYRDTGELFF	TGTGCCAGCAGGAAATACAGGGATACCGGGGAGCTGTTTTTT
TRBV13	TRBD2	16	.	TRBJ2-2	CASTHPSGANTGELFF	TGTGCCAGCACACACCCGAGCGGGGCGAACACCGGGGAGCTGTTTTTT
TRBV7-9	.	17	.	TRBJ1-4	CASSPQGHSATNEKLFF	TGTGCCAGCAGCCCCCAGGGACACTCTGCAACTAATGAAAAACTGTTTTTT
TRBV19	.	15	few	TRBJ1-1	CASTSGQMILTEAFF	TGTGCCAGTACCTCTGGACAGATGATACTCACTGAAGCTTTCTTT
TRBV4-1	TRBD2	20	.	TRBJ2-3	CASSQDESRLAGRRTDTQYF	TGCGCCAGCAGCCAAGATGAAAGCCGACTAGCGGGGCGACGCACGGATACGCAGTATTTT
TRBV5-5	.	11	.	TRBJ1-2	CASRSGYGYTF	TGTGCCAGCAGGTCCGGGTACGGCTACACCTTC
TRBV2	TRBD1	15	medium-sized	TRBJ2-5	CASSDFRGPGGTQYF	TGTGCCAGCAGTGATTTCAGGGGGCCAGGAGGGACCCAGTACTTC
TRBV6-5	.	15	.	TRBJ1-1	CASRTSGTGNTEAFF	TGTGCCAGCAGAACTTCAGGGACGGGGAACACTGAAGCTTTCTTT
TRBV9	TRBD1	16	.	TRBJ1-1	CASSVGQGASDTEAFF	TGTGCCAGCAGCGTAGGACAGGGGGCCTCGGACACTGAAGCTTTCTTT